The T cell receptor (beta chain) under discussion was sequenced for a study of vaccination and CD4 T cells after COVID-19. Scientists ran DNA taken from cultured CD4+ T cells through the Oncomine TCR Beta short-read assay for sequencing. CD4+ T cells were cultured, and genomic DNA was extracted from them. TCRdb reprocessed the PCR reads with MiXCR, giving one entry per CDR3 protein. Here the sample spans around 8,000 distinct CDR3 sequences, approximately 30% being singletons. Germline values: CDR1 SGHTA, CDR2 FQGTGA. V was trimmed by 5 bases and J by 0 bases, leaving 12 bases between them. The CDR3 totals 15 residues. This clonotype was detected only a few times. What it binds is unknown. The sample's treatment: approximately nine-day PBMC culture with coronavirus spike peptide pools or control peptides (ViraFEST assay). One should note that the unexposed donor's CD4+ T cells were collected before the COVID-19 pandemic (2011-2018).

The chain couples TRBV7-3 to TRBJ2-3; D gene uncertain. The sequence derives from a human donor in good health. Sequencing was done on a sample of CD4+ T cells from blood, cultured in vitro. Written as DNA, the CDR3 is TGTGCCAGCAGCCTGAAGGTCCCTAGCACAGATACGCAGTATTTT. This sequence encodes CASSLKVPSTDTQYF.